The source of this TCR beta chain is a study of T cell changes during pregnancy in multiple sclerosis. Libraries were prepared by immunoSEQ multiplex PCR; TCRdb keeps only in-frame clonotypes and omits some of them. The sample lists fewer than 85,000 clones; about 89% were seen once. CDR3 size: 12 residues. V dropped 6 bases and J dropped 6 bases, with 10 bases sitting between them. The germline V gene has CDR1 SNHLY and CDR2 FYNNEI. The receptor was isolated from a female donor with multiple sclerosis, enrolled in a pregnancy study. The genes are TRBV2 and TRBJ2-3; D call uncertain. Source: peripheral blood, taken before pregnancy. The CDR3 protein is CASRLFGDTQYF. CDR3 DNA sequence: TGTGCCAGCAGATTATTCGGGGATACGCAGTATTTT.